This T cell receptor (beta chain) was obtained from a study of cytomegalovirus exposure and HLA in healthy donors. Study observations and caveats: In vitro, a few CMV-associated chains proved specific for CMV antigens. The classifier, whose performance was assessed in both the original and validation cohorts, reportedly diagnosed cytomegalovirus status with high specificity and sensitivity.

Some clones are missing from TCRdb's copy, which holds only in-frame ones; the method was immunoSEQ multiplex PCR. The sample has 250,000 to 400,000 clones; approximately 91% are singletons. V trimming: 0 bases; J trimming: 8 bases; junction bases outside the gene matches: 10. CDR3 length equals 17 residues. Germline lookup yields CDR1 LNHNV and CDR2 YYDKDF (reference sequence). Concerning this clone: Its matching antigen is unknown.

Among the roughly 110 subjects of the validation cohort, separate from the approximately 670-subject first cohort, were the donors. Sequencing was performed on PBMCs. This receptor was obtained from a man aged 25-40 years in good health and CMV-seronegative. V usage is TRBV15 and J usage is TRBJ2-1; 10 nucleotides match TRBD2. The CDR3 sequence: CATSREIASGGLDEQFF. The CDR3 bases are TGTGCCACCAGCAGAGAAATCGCTAGCGGGGGTTTAGATGAGCAGTTCTTC.